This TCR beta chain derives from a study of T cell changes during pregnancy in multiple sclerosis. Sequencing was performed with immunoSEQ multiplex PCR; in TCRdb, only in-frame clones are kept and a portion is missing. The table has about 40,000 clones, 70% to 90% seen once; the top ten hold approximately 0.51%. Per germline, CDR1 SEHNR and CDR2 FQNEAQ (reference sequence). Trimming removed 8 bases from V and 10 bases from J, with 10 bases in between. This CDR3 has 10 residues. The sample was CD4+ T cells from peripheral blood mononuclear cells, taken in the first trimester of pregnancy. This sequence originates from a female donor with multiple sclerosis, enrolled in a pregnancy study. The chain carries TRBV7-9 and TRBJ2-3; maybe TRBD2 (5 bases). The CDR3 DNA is TGTGCCAGCGGGAGTCGGGCGCAGTATTTT. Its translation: CASGSRAQYF.